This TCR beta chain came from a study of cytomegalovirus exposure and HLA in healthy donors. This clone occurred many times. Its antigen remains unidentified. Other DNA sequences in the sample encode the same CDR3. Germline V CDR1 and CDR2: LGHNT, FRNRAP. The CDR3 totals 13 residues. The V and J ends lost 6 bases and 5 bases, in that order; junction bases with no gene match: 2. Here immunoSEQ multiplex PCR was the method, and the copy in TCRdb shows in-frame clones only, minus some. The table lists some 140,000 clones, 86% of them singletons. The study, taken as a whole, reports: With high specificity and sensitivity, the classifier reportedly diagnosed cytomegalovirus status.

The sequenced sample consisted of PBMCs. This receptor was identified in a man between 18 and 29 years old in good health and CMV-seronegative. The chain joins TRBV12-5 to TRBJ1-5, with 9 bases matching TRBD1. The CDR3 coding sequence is TGTGCTAGTGGCTGGGACAGGGATCAGCCCCAGCATTTT. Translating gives CASGWDRDQPQHF. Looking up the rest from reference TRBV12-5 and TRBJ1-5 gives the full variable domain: DARVTQTPRHKVTEMGQEVTMRCQPILGHNTVFWYRQTMMQGLELLAYFRNRAPLDDSGMPKDRFSAEMPDATLATLKIQPSEPRDSAVYFCASGWDRDQPQHFGDGTRLSIL.